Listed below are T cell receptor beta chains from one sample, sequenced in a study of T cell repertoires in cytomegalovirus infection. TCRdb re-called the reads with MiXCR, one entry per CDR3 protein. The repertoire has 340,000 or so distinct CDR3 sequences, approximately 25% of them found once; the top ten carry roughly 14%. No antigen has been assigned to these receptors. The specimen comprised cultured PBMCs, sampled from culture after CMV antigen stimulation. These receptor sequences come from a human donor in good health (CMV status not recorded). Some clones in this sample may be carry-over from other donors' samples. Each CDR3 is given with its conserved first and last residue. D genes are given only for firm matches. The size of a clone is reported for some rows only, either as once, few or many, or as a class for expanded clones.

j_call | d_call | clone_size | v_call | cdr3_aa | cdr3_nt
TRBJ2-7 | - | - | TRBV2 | CASTRGDARQYF | TGTGCCAGCACTCGAGGTGACGCGAGGCAGTACTTC
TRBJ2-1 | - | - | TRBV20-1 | CSARRDFSYNEQFF | TGCAGTGCTAGAAGGGACTTCTCCTACAATGAGCAGTTCTTC
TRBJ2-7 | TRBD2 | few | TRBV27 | CASSRTSGSIPPNYEQYF | TGTGCCAGCAGTCGAACTAGCGGGAGTATCCCTCCGAACTACGAGCAGTACTTC
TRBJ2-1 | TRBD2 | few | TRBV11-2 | CASSLYTSGSYNEQFF | TGTGCCAGCAGCTTATACACTAGCGGATCTTACAATGAGCAGTTCTTC
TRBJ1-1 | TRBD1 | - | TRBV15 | CATSRTGRVDTEAFF | TGTGCCACCAGCAGGACAGGGCGAGTGGACACTGAAGCTTTCTTT
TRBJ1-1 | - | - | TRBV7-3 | CASSRQENTEAFF | TGTGCCAGCAGCCGACAAGAGAACACTGAAGCTTTCTTT
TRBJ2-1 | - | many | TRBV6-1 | CASSYRGTVDLSYNEQFF | TGTGCCAGCAGTTATAGGGGGACCGTCGATCTCTCCTACAATGAGCAGTTCTTC
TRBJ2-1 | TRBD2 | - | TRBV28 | CASLLAGGHEQFF | TGTGCCAGTTTGCTAGCGGGAGGGCATGAGCAGTTCTTC
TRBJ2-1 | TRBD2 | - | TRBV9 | CASAPGLGSYNEQFF | TGTGCCAGCGCACCGGGACTAGGTTCCTACAATGAGCAGTTCTTC
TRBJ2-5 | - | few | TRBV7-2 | CASSLARMSELRAQYF | TGTGCCAGCAGCTTAGCGCGGATGAGTGAACTTCGGGCCCAGTACTTC
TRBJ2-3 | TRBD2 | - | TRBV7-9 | CASSSWGTSPDTQYF | TGTGCCAGCAGCTCTTGGGGGACTAGCCCAGATACGCAGTATTTT
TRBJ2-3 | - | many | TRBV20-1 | CSAGRDTQYF | TGCAGTGCTGGGAGGGATACGCAGTATTTT
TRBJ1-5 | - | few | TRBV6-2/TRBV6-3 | CASRTDGPNQPQHF | TGTGCCAGCAGAACAGATGGACCTAATCAGCCCCAGCATTTT
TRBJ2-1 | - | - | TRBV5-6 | CASSFGTVYNEQFF | TGTGCCAGCAGCTTCGGGACTGTCTACAATGAGCAGTTCTTC
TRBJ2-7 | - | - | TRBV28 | CASSFLTTEQYF | TGTGCCAGCAGTTTCCTGACTACCGAGCAGTACTTC
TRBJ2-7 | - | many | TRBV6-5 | CASSYSRDSTYEQYF | TGTGCCAGCAGTTACTCCCGGGACTCTACCTACGAGCAGTACTTC
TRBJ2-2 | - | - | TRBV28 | CASSLPGTNTGELFF | TGTGCCAGCAGTTTACCGGGGACGAACACCGGGGAGCTGTTTTTT
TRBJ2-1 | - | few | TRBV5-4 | CASSWLGEVGQFF | TGTGCCAGCAGCTGGTTAGGGGAGGTTGGGCAGTTCTTC
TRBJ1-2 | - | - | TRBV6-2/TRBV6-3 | CASGGRGRINYGYTF | TGTGCCAGCGGAGGCAGGGGAAGAATCAACTATGGCTACACCTTC
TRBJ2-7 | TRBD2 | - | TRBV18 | CASSPRLAGETYEQYF | TGTGCCAGCTCACCCAGACTAGCGGGAGAGACCTACGAGCAGTACTTC
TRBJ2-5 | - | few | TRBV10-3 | CARPGEETQYF | TGTGCCAGACCGGGAGAAGAGACCCAGTACTTC
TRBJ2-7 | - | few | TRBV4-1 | CASSQQASYEQYF | TGCGCCAGCAGCCAACAGGCTAGCTACGAGCAGTACTTC
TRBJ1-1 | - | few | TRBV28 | CASSLRAFEAFF | TGTGCCAGCAGTTTACGGGCCTTTGAAGCTTTCTTT
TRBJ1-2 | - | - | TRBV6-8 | CASSVVRGSNYGYTF | TGTGCCAGCAGTGTGGTCAGGGGCAGTAACTATGGCTACACCTTC
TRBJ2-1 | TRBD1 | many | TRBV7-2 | CASSRQGARYNEQFF | TGTGCCAGCAGCCGACAGGGGGCTAGATACAATGAGCAGTTCTTC
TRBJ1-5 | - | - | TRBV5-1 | CASSLIAGANQPQHF | TGCGCCAGCAGCTTGATTGCAGGGGCAAATCAGCCCCAGCATTTT
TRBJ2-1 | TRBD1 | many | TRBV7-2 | CAIRGTGSYNEQFF | TGTGCCATCCGAGGGACAGGGTCCTACAATGAGCAGTTCTTC
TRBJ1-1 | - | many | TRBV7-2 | CASSLSYRDTEAFF | TGTGCCAGCAGCCTCTCCTACAGAGACACTGAAGCTTTCTTT
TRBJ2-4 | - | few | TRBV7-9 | CASSLSAAAKNIQYF | TGTGCCAGCAGCCTGTCGGCGGCAGCCAAAAACATTCAGTACTTC
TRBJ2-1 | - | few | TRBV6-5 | CASSPGEEANNEQFF | TGTGCCAGCAGTCCCGGTGAGGAGGCTAACAATGAGCAGTTCTTC
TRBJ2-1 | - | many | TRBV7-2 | CASSPPGRLARNNEQFF | TGTGCCAGCAGCCCGCCCGGACGGCTAGCAAGAAACAATGAGCAGTTCTTC
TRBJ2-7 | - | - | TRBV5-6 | CASSPEVGRSYEQYF | TGTGCCAGCAGCCCGGAGGTTGGACGCTCCTACGAGCAGTACTTC